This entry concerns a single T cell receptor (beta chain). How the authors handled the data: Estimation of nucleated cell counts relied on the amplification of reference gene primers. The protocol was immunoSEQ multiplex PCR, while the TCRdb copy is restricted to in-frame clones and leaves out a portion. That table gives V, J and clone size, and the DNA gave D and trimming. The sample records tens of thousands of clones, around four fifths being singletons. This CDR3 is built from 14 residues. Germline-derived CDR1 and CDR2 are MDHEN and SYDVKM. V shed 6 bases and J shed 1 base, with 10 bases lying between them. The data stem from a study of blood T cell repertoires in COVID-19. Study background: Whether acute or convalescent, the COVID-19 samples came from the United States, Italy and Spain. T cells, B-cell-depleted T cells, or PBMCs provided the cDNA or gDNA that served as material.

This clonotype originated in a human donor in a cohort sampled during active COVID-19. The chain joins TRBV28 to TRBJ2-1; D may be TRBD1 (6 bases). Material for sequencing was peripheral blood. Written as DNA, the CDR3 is TGTGCCAGCAGCCTAGGGGGATCCTACAATGAGCAGTTCTTC. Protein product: CASSLGGSYNEQFF.